This T cell receptor (beta chain) was retrieved from a study of blood T cell repertoires in COVID-19. Study as a whole: Some COVID-19 samples were acute and others convalescent; all came from the United States, Italy and Spain.

Those enrolled, adults aged roughly 18 to 89 years, came from around 25 US areas. The CDR3 covers 16 residues. In the source study's methods: Amplification from reference gene primers served as the basis for estimated nucleated cell counts. Data came from immunoSEQ multiplex PCR; TCRdb stores just in-frame clones and leaves some out. That table is the source of V, J and clone size, and D and trimming were worked out from the DNA. Here the sample spans approximately 230,000 clones, 70% to 90% being singletons. This clone was observed once. The chain combines TRBV21-1 with TRBJ2-2; the listed D gene, TRBD2, was not tested against the DNA. TRBV21-1 represents a pseudogene. Sequencing was done on a sample of PBMCs or T cells enriched from blood (not recorded which). The sequence derives from a man younger than 35 who had recovered from COVID-19. The chain's CDR3 is CASSKKVGRATGELFF. CDR3 bases: TGTGCCAGCAGCAAAAAGGTCGGGCGGGCCACCGGGGAGCTGTTTTTT.